This entry lists 15 T cell receptor beta chains sequenced from one sample in a study of STAT5B mutations in CD4+ large granular lymphocyte leukemia. Assay used: immunoSEQ multiplex PCR; TCRdb lists only in-frame clones, some missing. The sample gives tens of thousands of clones, about four fifths of which show up once; nearly 4.5% is in the top ten. Material for sequencing was CD4+ T cells from blood buffy coats. These receptors originate from a human donor in good health.

The V gene is TRBV7-2, the J gene TRBJ1-5, with D unclear. V was trimmed by 1 base and J by 0 bases, leaving 7 bases between them. Germline CDR1 SGHTA, CDR2 FQGNSA. The CDR3 has 15 amino acids. In DNA form, the CDR3 reads TGTGCCAGCAGCTTAGGGCTGAATAGCAATCAGCCCCAGCATTTT. This codes for CASSLGLNSNQPQHF.

CDR3: CASRGQTNEKLFF. The CDR3 DNA sequence: TGTGCCAGCAGGGGACAGACTAATGAAAAACTGTTTTTT. The genes are TRBV7-9 and TRBJ1-4, with TRBD1 matching over 7 bases. Unmatched junction bases numbered 0, after V lost 6 bases and J lost 2 bases. This CDR3 comprises 13 residues. Per germline, CDR1 SEHNR and CDR2 FQNEAQ (reference sequence).

The V call is TRBV4-1, the J call TRBJ2-7, with D perhaps matching TRBD1 or TRBD2 (7 bases each). Between the trimmed V and J ends, which lost 3 bases and 1 base, there was a span of 13 bases. This CDR3 spans 15 amino acids. Per the germline V gene, CDR1 is MGHRA and CDR2 is YSYEKL. This chain's CDR3 is CASSHQGGRSYEQYF. CDR3 nucleotides: TGCGCCAGCAGCCACCAGGGGGGGAGATCCTACGAGCAGTACTTC.

This chain uses TRBV5-4 with TRBJ2-5, with a possible D match to TRBD2 (6 bases). Per germline, CDR1 SGHNT and CDR2 YYREEE (reference sequence). This CDR3 spans 14 amino acids. The germline V and J ends were trimmed by 3 bases and 6 bases, with 15 bases remaining between them. CDR3 amino acids: CASSSTSNPKTQYF. Here the CDR3 DNA reads TGTGCCAGCAGCTCGACTAGTAACCCCAAGACCCAGTACTTC.

The chain uses TRBV7-2 and TRBJ2-7; TRBD2 agrees at 8 bases. CDR1 and CDR2 from the germline V gene are SGHTA and FQGNSA. V was clipped by 3 bases and J by 0 bases; unmatched bases: 4. CDR3 length equals 15 residues. The CDR3 nucleotides read TGTGCCAGCAGCTTTACTAGCGGTAGCTCCTACGAGCAGTACTTC. Its translation is CASSFTSGSSYEQYF.

The V gene is TRBV7-2, the J gene TRBJ2-3; a weak D match, TRBD1 (5 bases). Per germline, CDR1 SGHTA and CDR2 FQGNSA. V was pared by 5 bases and J by 8 bases, with 17 bases between. CDR3 length: 14 residues. The CDR3 is CASSPRASPGTQYF. The CDR3 coding sequence is TGTGCCAGCAGCCCCAGGGCCTCCCCGGGTACGCAGTATTTT.

This clone turned up a few times. The chain is built from TRBV7-9 and TRBJ1-4; 7 bases line up with TRBD1. The CDR3 has 13 residues. V lost 5 bases and J lost 8; bases outside the gene matches: 5. CDR1 is SEHNR and CDR2 is FQNEAQ in the germline V gene (reference sequence). The CDR3 nucleotides are TGTGCCAGCAGCATCGGGACAGTCGAAAAACTGTTTTTT. It translates to CASSIGTVEKLFF.

The chain couples TRBV28 to TRBJ2-3; tentative D call: TRBD2 (5 bases). The CDR3 has 12 residues. CDR1 and CDR2 from the germline V gene are MDHEN and SYDVKM. Trimming cost V 6 bases and J 6 bases, with 10 bases left between them. The chain's CDR3 is CASSTPGDTQYF. As DNA, the CDR3 is TGTGCCAGCAGCACACCGGGGGATACGCAGTATTTT.

The V and J genes are TRBV5-4 and TRBJ1-2; D not certain. V was shortened by 2 bases and J by 8 bases, with 25 bases between the two germline ends. The CDR3 covers 17 residues. Looked up from germline, CDR1 is SGHNT and CDR2 is YYREEE (reference sequence). In nucleotides, the CDR3 is TGTGCCAGCAGCTTATTAAGCGGGTCCCGGGGTCTATTCGGCTACACCTTC. It yields the protein CASSLLSGSRGLFGYTF.

The genes are TRBV9 and TRBJ1-6; possible D gene TRBD1, 5 bases. CDR3 length equals 14 residues. Germline loops: CDR1 SGDLS, CDR2 YYNGEE. Trimming pared 3 bases from V and 6 bases from J, leaving 10 bases between. The CDR3 DNA reads TGTGCCAGCAGCGGCGACAGATCTAATTCACCCCTCCACTTT. Encoded protein: CASSGDRSNSPLHF.

J is TRBJ1-4 and V is TRBV5-5; D is unresolved. Per the germline V gene, CDR1 is SGHKS and CDR2 is YYEKEE (reference sequence). The CDR3 has 14 amino acids. Trimming stripped 1 base from V and 4 bases from J, with 8 bases between. The DNA for the CDR3 is TGTGCCAGCAGCTTGTATGAAAGTAATGAAAAACTGTTTTTT. It is translated as CASSLYESNEKLFF.

The genes are TRBV11-3 and TRBJ2-1; D gene unclear. Trimming left V 5 bases short and J 6 bases short, with 17 bases between. Germline V gene lookup returns CDR1 SGHNT and CDR2 YENEEA. CDR3 length: 15 amino acids. CDR3 protein: CASSPGSPGGNEQFF. Here the CDR3 DNA reads TGTGCCAGCAGCCCCGGGTCCCCGGGCGGCAATGAGCAGTTCTTC.

This chain connects TRBV28 to TRBJ2-3; D may be TRBD2 (6 bases). The V gene's germline CDR1 is MDHEN and CDR2 SYDVKM. The CDR3 runs 18 residues. With 8 bases removed from V and 1 base from J, the gap between germline ends came to 25 bases. The CDR3 nucleotides are TGTGCCAGCGATTCATCCGGGAGCTGGGGCGGGGGCACAGATACGCAGTATTTT. Translated, it gives CASDSSGSWGGGTDTQYF.

The V and J genes are TRBV19 and TRBJ2-7; 9 bases line up with TRBD1. V shed 4 bases, J shed 7 bases, and the junction held 11 bases outside the gene matches. Per the germline V gene, CDR1 is LNHDA and CDR2 is SQIVND (reference sequence). The length of the CDR3 is 15 residues. The CDR3 region is CASSTQAGTGHEQYF. Written as DNA, the CDR3 is TGTGCCAGTAGTACTCAAGCCGGGACAGGGCATGAGCAGTACTTC.

The chain recombines TRBV27 with TRBJ2-2; a possible D gene is TRBD2 (6 bases). Germline assignment: CDR1 MNHEY and CDR2 SMNVEV (reference sequence). This CDR3 region has 17 residues. Trimming left V 3 bases short and J 4 bases short, with 18 bases between. The CDR3 DNA follows: TGTGCCAGCAGTTTCCTCTCCGGGGGAGTCGGCACCGGGGAGCTGTTTTTT. Its protein product is CASSFLSGGVGTGELFF.